One sample yielded the 27 T cell receptor beta chains listed below, sequenced in a study of immune evolution from preneoplasia to lung adenocarcinoma. Clones were read by immunoSEQ multiplex PCR, and TCRdb kept only the in-frame ones, dropping some. This sample has 9,000 or so clones; nearly 90% occur once, and the top ten carry 2% to 2.5%. The material sequenced was FFPE invasive lung adenocarcinoma tissue. Receptors originate from a person aged 65-85 years with invasive lung adenocarcinoma.

This chain joins TRBV27 and TRBJ2-3, with 11 bases identical to TRBD2. This CDR3 is built from 16 residues. The V and J ends lost 3 bases and 2 bases, in that order; junction bases with no gene match: 4. Germline loops: CDR1 MNHEY, CDR2 SMNVEV (reference sequence). The CDR3 spells CASSFSSGGPTDTQYF. The CDR3 DNA follows: TGTGCCAGCAGTTTTTCTAGCGGGGGGCCCACAGATACGCAGTATTTT.

The V call is TRBV7-9, the J call TRBJ2-5; 8 bases line up with TRBD1. This CDR3 spans 15 amino acids. V gave up 5 bases and J gave up 5 bases; unmatched junction bases: 10. The germline V gene encodes CDR1 SEHNR and CDR2 FQNEAQ (reference sequence). CDR3: CASSPWTGWGETQYF. In DNA, the CDR3 is TGTGCCAGCAGCCCGTGGACAGGGTGGGGCGAGACCCAGTACTTC. The full variable domain, with the rest looked up from reference TRBV7-9 and TRBJ2-5, is DTGVSQNPRHKITKRGQNVTFRCDPISEHNRLYWYRQTLGQGPEFLTYFQNEAQLEKSRLLSDRFSAERPKGSFSTLEIQRTEQGDSAMYLCASSPWTGWGETQYFGPGTRLLVL.

The rearrangement uses TRBV10-2 and TRBJ2-3; TRBD1 matches 7 bases. This CDR3 has 13 residues. The V gene's germline CDR1 is WSHSY and CDR2 SAAADI. The trim removed 6 bases at V and 1 base at J, leaving 1 base unmatched. CDR3 sequence (DNA): TGCGCCAGCAGAACAGGGGGCACAGATACGCAGTATTTT. Amino acids: CASRTGGTDTQYF.

Details on this clone: Other DNA sequences within the sample encode an identical CDR3. J is TRBJ2-3 and V is TRBV4-2; the D is unclear. CDR3 length: 13 residues. The germline V gene has CDR1 LGHNA and CDR2 YNFKEQ. The germline V and J ends were trimmed by 2 bases and 4 bases, with 7 bases remaining between them. CDR3: CASSQMGPDTQYF. The CDR3 nucleotides are TGTGCCAGCAGCCAAATGGGTCCAGATACGCAGTATTTT.

The gene calls are TRBV29-1 and TRBJ1-2; tentative D call: TRBD1 (6 bases). The CDR3 spans 13 residues. Germline loops: CDR1 SQVTM, CDR2 ANQGSEA. V lost 7 bases to trimming and J lost 6 bases, with 18 bases between them. CDR3 in amino acids: CSALRTGLDGYTF. The CDR3 region has the DNA TGCAGCGCTCTCAGAACAGGGCTCGATGGCTACACCTTC.

The chain links TRBV2 to TRBJ2-2; 10 nucleotides agree with TRBD2. Germline V lookup: CDR1 SNHLY, CDR2 FYNNEI. CDR3 length: 17 amino acids. With V trimmed by 2 bases and J by 4 bases, 7 bases remained unmatched. The CDR3 nucleotides are TGTGCCAGCAGTGAAAAAGCGGGGGGGCTCGGCACCGGGGAGCTGTTTTTT. This translates into CASSEKAGGLGTGELFF.

This chain links TRBV5-4 with TRBJ2-7; D is unclear. The length of the CDR3 is 13 residues. The V gene's germline CDR1 is SGHNT and CDR2 YYREEE (reference sequence). Trimming removed 9 bases at V and 0 bases at J, with 13 bases between. The CDR3 DNA reads TGTGCCAACCTTACAAAGAGCTCCTACGAGCAGTACTTC. Protein sequence: CANLTKSSYEQYF.

This sequence joins TRBV6-5 and TRBJ1-1; TRBD1 matches at 9 bases. After removal of 6 bases from V and 5 bases from J, the junction contained 4 bases not matched to a gene. Germline CDR1 is MNHEY and CDR2 is SVGAGI. The CDR3 sequence is 13 residues long. CDR3 bases: TGTGCCAGCAGGGAGGACAGGGGTACTGAAGCTTTCTTT. Its translation: CASREDRGTEAFF.

This clone was found once. The chain links TRBV7-8 to TRBJ2-1, with D tentatively TRBD1 or TRBD2 (5 bases each). V lost 1 base and J 5 bases, leaving 12 bases between the germline ends. Germline CDR1 is SGHVS and CDR2 is FQNEAQ. This CDR3 has 15 residues. The CDR3 spells CASSLGQGRNNEQFF. CDR3 nucleotide sequence: TGTGCCAGCAGCTTAGGGCAGGGACGTAACAATGAGCAGTTCTTC. The whole variable domain, remainder taken from reference TRBV7-8 and TRBJ2-1, is GAGVSQSPRYKVAKRGQDVALRCDPISGHVSLFWYQQALGQGPEFLTYFQNEAQLDKSGLPSDRFFAERPEGSVSTLKIQRTQQEDSAVYLCASSLGQGRNNEQFFGPGTRLTVL.

The chain couples TRBV2 to TRBJ1-1; a weak D match, TRBD1 (5 bases). The V and J ends lost 4 bases and 6 bases respectively, with 12 bases between them. The CDR3 totals 13 residues. Germline V CDR1 and CDR2: SNHLY, FYNNEI. CDR3 DNA: TGTGCCAGCAGTGGCGGGACTACCGCTGAAGCTTTCTTT. This translates into CASSGGTTAEAFF.

The CDR3 protein is CASSPKSGETQYF. CDR3 nucleotides: TGTGCCAGCAGCCCAAAGTCGGGGGAGACCCAGTACTTC. The chain links TRBV7-3 to TRBJ2-5, with D possibly matching TRBD2 (5 bases). Germline values: CDR1 SGHTA, CDR2 FQGTGA. V lost 5 bases, J lost 5 bases, and 12 bases lay in between. This CDR3 comprises 13 residues.

The CDR3 sequence is CASRASGGGGYTF. The CDR3 DNA reads TGTGCCAGCAGAGCCTCAGGGGGCGGTGGCTACACCTTC. V usage is TRBV6-5 and J usage is TRBJ1-2, with 8 bases lining up with TRBD1. The CDR3 runs to 13 residues. V gave up 6 bases and J gave up 7 bases; unmatched junction bases: 7. CDR1 is MNHEY and CDR2 is SVGAGI in the germline V gene.

V gene TRBV10-2 combines with J gene TRBJ2-1; no clear D gene. CDR1 and CDR2 (germline): WSHSY, SAAADI. The CDR3 consists of 13 residues. V was pared by 10 bases and J by 0 bases, with 10 bases between. CDR3 nucleotides: TGCGCCACCTCGCGGACCTCCTACAATGAGCAGTTCTTC. Its translation is CATSRTSYNEQFF.

The chain combines TRBV6-5 with TRBJ1-1, with D tentatively TRBD1 (6 bases). Germline V lookup: CDR1 MNHEY, CDR2 SVGAGI. Trimming took off 7 bases at V and 5 bases at J, with 17 bases between the two ends. CDR3 length equals 14 residues. The chain's CDR3 is CASTETTGHTEAFF. For the CDR3, the DNA is TGTGCCAGCACAGAAACGACAGGACATACTGAAGCTTTCTTT.

The V call is TRBV30, the J call TRBJ1-5; a weak D match, TRBD1 (6 bases). Deletions cut 8 bases from V and 7 bases from J, with 15 bases between. Germline V gene sequence: CDR1 GTSNPN, CDR2 SVGIG (reference sequence). The CDR3 extends over 12 amino acids. DNA for the CDR3: TGTGCCCTGGATCAGGGGCAACAGCCCCAGCATTTT. Protein: CALDQGQQPQHF.

Only one count was recorded for this clone. The CDR3 protein is CSAGHQNTEAFF. CDR3 in DNA: TGCAGCGCGGGACACCAGAACACTGAAGCTTTCTTT. V and J are TRBV29-1 and TRBJ1-1; tentatively, D is TRBD1 (6 bases). Trimming shortened V by 7 bases and J by 1 base, and 10 bases separated the two germline ends. Germline V CDR1 and CDR2: SQVTM, ANQGSEA. CDR3 length: 12 amino acids.

The gene calls are TRBV18 and TRBJ2-2; 8 bases match TRBD1. The CDR3 length is 15 residues. The junction had 6 bases not matched to a gene; V was cut back by 3 bases and J by 6 bases. The germline CDR1 and CDR2 sequences are KGHSH and LQKENI. DNA for the CDR3: TGTGCCAGCTCACCGGGACAGGAGGCATCCGGGGAGCTGTTTTTT. As protein: CASSPGQEASGELFF.

CDR3 DNA: TGCGCCAGCAGCCTCGAGGGGCGTCCCCTTTACAATGAGCAGTTCTTC. Translation: CASSLEGRPLYNEQFF. The V gene is TRBV4-1, the J gene TRBJ2-1; D tentatively reads TRBD1 or TRBD2 (5 bases each). Germline lookup yields CDR1 MGHRA and CDR2 YSYEKL. V was trimmed by 4 bases and J by 4 bases, leaving 17 bases between them. The CDR3 runs 16 residues.

The chain combines TRBV7-3 with TRBJ2-3; D assignment may be TRBD1 or TRBD2 (5 bases each). V was shortened by 2 bases and J by 8 bases, with 17 bases between the two germline ends. The CDR3 is 15 amino acids. Germline values: CDR1 SGHTA, CDR2 FQGTGA. The CDR3: CASSLDAVRGGTQYF. The CDR3 DNA sequence: TGTGCCAGCAGCTTAGATGCCGTCCGGGGCGGTACGCAGTATTTT.

The genes are TRBV21-1 and TRBJ2-1; no DNA check was done on the table's D call, TRBD2. TRBV21-1 is recorded as a pseudogene. The CDR3 is made up of 17 amino acids. The CDR3 DNA sequence: TGTGCCAGCACCAAAGTGAGGGCGGGGACTAACTACAATGAGCAGTTCTTC. This sequence encodes CASTKVRAGTNYNEQFF.

The V call is TRBV4-2, the J call TRBJ2-7; the D is unclear. This CDR3 has 14 amino acids. Deletions cut 1 base from V and 1 base from J, with 8 bases between. Germline assignment: CDR1 LGHNA and CDR2 YNFKEQ. CDR3 amino acids: CASSQGQRSYEQYF. Here the CDR3 DNA reads TGTGCCAGCAGCCAAGGCCAGAGATCCTACGAGCAGTACTTC.

The chain has TRBV9 and TRBJ2-5; D ambiguous. V lost 0 bases and J lost 1, with 10 bases in between. CDR3 length equals 15 residues. Germline values: CDR1 SGDLS, CDR2 YYNGEE. CDR3 bases: TGTGCCAGCAGCGTAGCTCCACAGACCCAAGAGACCCAGTACTTC. Translation gives CASSVAPQTQETQYF.

The chain couples TRBV21-1 to TRBJ1-2; the table's TRBD1 call for D was not verified on the DNA. TRBV21-1 is listed as a pseudogene. The CDR3 is made up of 15 amino acids. CDR3 bases: TGTGCCAGCACGCCCGGGACAGGAGCTAACTATGGCTACACCTTC. It is translated as CASTPGTGANYGYTF.

The gene calls are TRBV18 and TRBJ2-3, with D unresolved. CDR3 length equals 15 residues. Germline V gives CDR1 KGHSH, CDR2 LQKENI. Trimming took off 3 bases at V and 0 bases at J, with 10 bases between the two ends. In nucleotides, the CDR3 is TGTGCCAGCTCACCCCTCGTTGGGAGCACAGATACGCAGTATTTT. Its translation: CASSPLVGSTDTQYF.

The chain links TRBV2 to TRBJ1-1; D not resolved. Trimming shortened V by 7 bases and J by 1 base, and 10 bases separated the two germline ends. CDR1 and CDR2 (germline): SNHLY, FYNNEI. The CDR3 sequence is 13 residues long. The CDR3 DNA sequence: TGTGCCAGCAAGGACGGTACGAACACTGAAGCTTTCTTT. It is translated as CASKDGTNTEAFF.

This rearrangement joins TRBV2 to TRBJ1-1, with 8 nucleotides matching TRBD1. The CDR3 sequence is 16 residues long. V shed 7 bases, J shed 4 bases, and the junction held 14 bases outside the gene matches. Germline CDR1 and CDR2: SNHLY and FYNNEI. CDR3 residues: CASTYQGASFGTEAFF. In DNA form, the CDR3 reads TGTGCCAGCACCTACCAGGGGGCGTCCTTTGGCACTGAAGCTTTCTTT. Together with reference TRBV2 and TRBJ1-1, the CDR3 gives the full variable domain: EPEVTQTPSHQVTQMGQEVILRCVPISNHLYFYWYRQILGQKVEFLVSFYNNEISEKSEIFDDQFSVERPDGSNFTLKIRSTKLEDSAMYFCASTYQGASFGTEAFFGQGTRLTVV.

The chain links TRBV27 to TRBJ1-5; D possibly corresponds to TRBD1 (6 bases). Trimming stripped 4 bases from V and 7 bases from J, with 11 bases between. From germline, CDR1 is MNHEY and CDR2 SMNVEV (reference sequence). CDR3 size: 13 residues. DNA for the CDR3: TGTGCCAGCAGTTGGGACACCAGACAGCCCCAGCATTTT. Protein product: CASSWDTRQPQHF.